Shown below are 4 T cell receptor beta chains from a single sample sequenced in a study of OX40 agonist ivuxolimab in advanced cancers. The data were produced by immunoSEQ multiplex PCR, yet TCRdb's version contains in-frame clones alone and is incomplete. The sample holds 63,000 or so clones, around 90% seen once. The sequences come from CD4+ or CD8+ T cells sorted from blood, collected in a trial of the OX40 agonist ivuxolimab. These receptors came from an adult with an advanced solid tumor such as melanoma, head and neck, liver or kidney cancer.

The CDR3 protein is CASSPGQGTYEQYF. The DNA of the CDR3 is TGCGCCAGCAGCCCCGGACAGGGCACCTACGAGCAGTACTTC. V usage is TRBV4-1 and J usage is TRBJ2-7, with TRBD1 matching over 8 bases. The germline CDR1 and CDR2 sequences are MGHRA and YSYEKL. This CDR3 region has 14 residues. V gave up 4 bases and J gave up 2 bases; unmatched junction bases: 4.

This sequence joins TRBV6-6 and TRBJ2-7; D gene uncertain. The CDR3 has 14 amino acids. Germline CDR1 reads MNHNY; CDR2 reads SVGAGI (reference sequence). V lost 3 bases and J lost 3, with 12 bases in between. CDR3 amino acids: CASSYGSSYYEQYF. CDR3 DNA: TGTGCCAGCAGTTATGGCTCTAGTTACTACGAGCAGTACTTC.

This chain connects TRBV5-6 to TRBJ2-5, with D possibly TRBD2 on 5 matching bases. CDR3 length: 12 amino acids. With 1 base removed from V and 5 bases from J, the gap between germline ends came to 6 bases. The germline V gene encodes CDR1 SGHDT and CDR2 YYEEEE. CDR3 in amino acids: CASSLQRETQYF. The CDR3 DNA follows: TGTGCCAGCAGCTTGCAGCGGGAGACCCAGTACTTC.

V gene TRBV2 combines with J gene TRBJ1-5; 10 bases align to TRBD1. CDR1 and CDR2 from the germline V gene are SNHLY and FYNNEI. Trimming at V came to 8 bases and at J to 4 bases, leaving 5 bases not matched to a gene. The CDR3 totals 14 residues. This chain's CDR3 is CASSDRGPNQPQHF. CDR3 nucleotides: TGTGCCAGCTCCGACAGGGGGCCTAATCAGCCCCAGCATTTT.